This T cell receptor (beta chain) appears in the sequencing data of a study of blood T cell repertoires in COVID-19. Study overall: From the United States, Italy and Spain came samples of acute and convalescent COVID-19.

Per the original methods: Reference gene primer amplification gave nucleated cell count estimates. Sequencing used immunoSEQ multiplex PCR; TCRdb keeps in-frame clones, though not all of them. V, J and clone size are those of that table, while D and trimming were read from the DNA. Of 400,000 or so clones in the sample, approximately 88% were seen once. Trimming pared 2 bases from V and 0 bases from J, leaving 14 bases between. This CDR3 region has 16 residues. Per germline, CDR1 SGHAT and CDR2 FQNNGV. Those enrolled, adults aged about 18 to 89 years, came from around 25 US areas. Source material: PBMCs or T cells enriched from blood (not recorded which). The receptor was isolated from a woman between 40 and 50 years old with acute COVID-19. The chain couples TRBV11-2 to TRBJ2-7, with D perhaps matching TRBD2 (5 bases). The CDR3 coding sequence is TGTGCCAGCAGCTTACGGGGTACACCGAGCTCCTACGAGCAGTACTTC. Residues: CASSLRGTPSSYEQYF.